Each of the 16 T cell receptor beta chains below was sequenced from the same sample in a study of shared clonotypes between healthy human individuals. TCRdb's copy holds only in-frame clones and misses some; the assay was immunoSEQ multiplex PCR. The repertoire holds about 2.4 million clones, with more than 90% as singletons. The sample consisted of naive CD4+ T cells sorted from blood. Subset reported: CD45RA+ positively selected. Receptor source: a man younger than 35 in good health.

The chain links TRBV5-1 to TRBJ2-1, with TRBD2 as a possible D gene (5 bases). The CDR3 is 15 amino acids. CDR1 SGHRS and CDR2 YFSETQ come from the germline V gene. Trimming shortened V by 0 bases and J by 6 bases, and 13 bases separated the two germline ends. The CDR3 nucleotides read TGCGCCAGCAGCTTGGGAGAGGGTGGGTTCAATGAGCAGTTCTTC. Its protein product is CASSLGEGGFNEQFF.

The chain links TRBV6-5 to TRBJ2-7; D is unclear. The CDR3 sequence is 11 residues long. Germline values: CDR1 MNHEY, CDR2 SVGAGI. V was shortened by 10 bases and J by 2 bases, with 9 bases between the two germline ends. CDR3 residues: CAMAGTYEQYF. CDR3 bases: TGTGCCATGGCAGGAACCTACGAGCAGTACTTC.

CDR3 protein: CAWSVPPGYTEAFF. The CDR3 DNA reads as TGTGCCTGGAGTGTTCCCCCAGGGTACACTGAAGCTTTCTTT. The chain recombines TRBV30 with TRBJ1-1, with D maybe TRBD1 (5 bases). The CDR3 spans 14 residues. Germline V gene lookup returns CDR1 GTSNPN and CDR2 SVGIG (reference sequence). Trimming left V 0 bases short and J 3 bases short, with 11 bases between.

This rearrangement joins TRBV5-1 to TRBJ1-2, with a possible D match to TRBD1 (5 bases). Looked up from germline, CDR1 is SGHRS and CDR2 is YFSETQ. This CDR3 is built from 14 residues. V lost 2 bases to trimming and J lost 5 bases, with 13 bases between them. CDR3: CASSFSRDQYGYTF. As DNA, the CDR3 is TGCGCCAGCAGCTTTAGCAGGGATCAGTATGGCTACACCTTC.

This chain joins TRBV21-1 and TRBJ1-5. TRBV21-1 is marked as a pseudogene. CDR3 length equals 15 residues. DNA of the CDR3: TGTGCCAGCAGCAAGCGCGGTTTGAGCAATCAGCCCCAGCATTTT. Its translation is CASSKRGLSNQPQHF.

The V call is TRBV30, the J call TRBJ2-2, with TRBD2 identical over 11 bases. Trimming removed 2 bases from V and 5 bases from J; junction bases left unmatched: 7. CDR1 and CDR2 (germline): GTSNPN, SVGIG (reference sequence). CDR3 length: 16 residues. The CDR3 sequence: CAWSPFSGGATGELFF. The CDR3 DNA sequence: TGTGCCTGGAGTCCATTTAGCGGGGGGGCTACCGGGGAGCTGTTTTTT.

The chain recombines TRBV28 with TRBJ2-5; 9 bases map to TRBD2. The CDR3 spans 14 residues. J was trimmed by 5 bases and V by 6 bases; bases with no gene match: 7. The germline CDR1 and CDR2 sequences are MDHEN and SYDVKM. CDR3 protein: CASRGGGALETQYF. CDR3 DNA sequence: TGTGCCAGCAGGGGCGGGGGGGCCTTGGAGACCCAGTACTTC. The entire variable domain, with the rest obtained from reference TRBV28 and TRBJ2-5, is as follows: DVKVTQSSRYLVKRTGEKVFLECVQDMDHENMFWYRQDPGLGLRLIYFSYDVKMKEKGDIPEGYSVSREKKERFSLILESASTNQTSMYLCASRGGGALETQYFGPGTRLLVL.

The V call is TRBV15, the J call TRBJ1-4, with TRBD1 matching 7 bases. Looked up from germline, CDR1 is LNHNV and CDR2 is YYDKDF (reference sequence). This CDR3 has 17 residues. The V and J ends lost 0 bases and 10 bases, in that order; junction bases with no gene match: 14. The CDR3 coding sequence is TGTGCCACCAGCAGAGATCGCACGGGACAGCCCGAAGGAAAACTGTTTTTT. As protein: CATSRDRTGQPEGKLFF. Complete variable domain (other parts from reference TRBV15 and TRBJ1-4): DAMVIQNPRYQVTQFGKPVTLSCSQTLNHNVMYWYQQKSSQAPKLLFHYYDKDFNNEADTPDNFQSRRPNTSFCFLDIRSPGLGDTAMYLCATSRDRTGQPEGKLFFGSGTQLSVL.

The chain links TRBV19 to TRBJ1-6, with 8 nucleotides matching TRBD1. The CDR3 has 16 amino acids. Germline CDR1 is LNHDA and CDR2 is SQIVND (reference sequence). The V gene end was trimmed by 9 bases and the J gene end by 3 bases; junction bases not matched to a gene: 10. The CDR3 here is CASSKDRDSYNSPLHF. CDR3 DNA sequence: TGTGCCAGCTCAAAGGACAGGGACAGCTATAATTCACCCCTCCACTTT.

This clone was seen a few times. This chain links TRBV30 with TRBJ1-1; D might be TRBD1 (6 bases). CDR3 length equals 14 residues. Between the trimmed V and J ends, which lost 0 bases and 5 bases, there was a span of 13 bases. In germline, CDR1 is GTSNPN, CDR2 SVGIG (reference sequence). CDR3 nucleotide sequence: TGTGCCTGGAGTGTCGGGCGGGGGCGGACTGAAGCTTTCTTT. Its protein product is CAWSVGRGRTEAFF.

V usage is TRBV6-5 and J usage is TRBJ1-1, with 7 nucleotides matching TRBD1. The J segment lost 5 bases and the V segment lost 11 bases, leaving 11 bases of the junction unmatched. This CDR3 has 13 amino acids. The germline CDR1 and CDR2 sequences are MNHEY and SVGAGI. The CDR3, as DNA: TGTGCCGTACGAACAGGGGTAGGAACTGAAGCTTTCTTT. Protein sequence: CAVRTGVGTEAFF.

The chain carries TRBV6-1 and TRBJ2-7, with D tentatively TRBD1 (5 bases). The CDR3 runs 14 residues. CDR1 is MNHNS, CDR2 SASEGT, per germline. Trimming cost V 3 bases and J 2 bases, with 11 bases left between them. The CDR3 protein is CASSDWGKAYEQYF. The DNA of the CDR3 is TGTGCCAGCAGTGACTGGGGCAAAGCCTACGAGCAGTACTTC.

There are a few counts of this clone. The chain joins TRBV2 to TRBJ2-2, with D uncertain. Germline V CDR1 and CDR2: SNHLY, FYNNEI. The CDR3 runs 11 residues. Deletions cut 9 bases from V and 7 bases from J, with 9 bases between. CDR3 sequence: CARGNHGELFF. CDR3 coding DNA: TGTGCCAGGGGGAATCACGGGGAGCTGTTTTTT.

V and J are TRBV5-1 and TRBJ2-5; TRBD1 matches 9 bases. Losses at the gene ends were 7 bases for V and 5 bases for J; bases not matched to a gene: 9. The germline gives CDR1 SGHRS, CDR2 YFSETQ. The CDR3 spans 14 residues. The CDR3 region has the DNA TGCGCCAGCGGGGCCGGGGACAGGGTTGAGACCCAGTACTTC. Protein sequence: CASGAGDRVETQYF.

The chain is built from TRBV5-5 and TRBJ2-7; D gene ambiguous. Per the germline V gene, CDR1 is SGHKS and CDR2 is YYEKEE (reference sequence). This CDR3 contains 13 residues. V was clipped by 1 base and J by 2 bases, with 7 bases between them. CDR3 region: CASSLNSPYEQYF. In DNA, the CDR3 is TGTGCCAGCAGCTTGAATTCGCCCTACGAGCAGTACTTC. Looking up the rest from reference TRBV5-5 and TRBJ2-7 gives the full variable domain: DAGVTQSPTHLIKTRGQQVTLRCSPISGHKSVSWYQQVLGQGPQFIFQYYEKEERGRGNFPDRFSARQFPNYSSELNVNALLLGDSALYLCASSLNSPYEQYFGPGTRLTVT.

Worth noting for this clone: Other DNA variants within this sample encode the same CDR3. The J gene is TRBJ2-7, the V gene TRBV6-1; a weak D match, TRBD1 (6 bases). This CDR3 region has 12 residues. V was pared by 5 bases and J by 4 bases, with 9 bases between. Germline CDR1 MNHNS, CDR2 SASEGT. The CDR3 nucleotides are TGTGCCAGCAGTCTACAGGGTTACGAGCAGTACTTC. Translated, it gives CASSLQGYEQYF.